The clone carrying this TCR beta chain occurred a few times. RNA, at about 0.45 to 1 ug, was reverse transcribed with random hexamers. Amplification of TCR beta CDR3 used immunoSEQ multiplex PCR across 54 Vbeta and 13 Jbeta. TCRdb reprocessed the immunoSEQ multiplex PCR reads via MiXCR and lists one record per CDR3 protein. The table lists 150,000 to 200,000 distinct CDR3 sequences, roughly 96% of them singletons. This sample is drawn from a study of CD8 T cells in Susac syndrome. The V end was cut by 0 bases, the J end by 0 bases, with 6 bases between. This CDR3 is 15 amino acids long. Per the germline V gene, CDR1 is SGDLS and CDR2 is YYNGEE. Sequencing of TCR beta was performed on blood CD8+ and CD4+ T cells. The multiple sclerosis controls consisted of treatment-naive patients with relapsing-remitting disease, either stable or active. The CD8+ and CD4+ T cells were negatively isolated, with the TEMRA cells enriched by FACS.

This receptor was taken from a human donor with multiple sclerosis. The sample was CD8+ T cells from PBMCs. The chain recombines TRBV9 with TRBJ2-2; D perhaps matches TRBD1 (5 bases). The CDR3 protein is CASSVETANTGELFF. As DNA, the CDR3 is TGTGCCAGCAGCGTAGAGACAGCGAACACCGGGGAGCTGTTTTTT.